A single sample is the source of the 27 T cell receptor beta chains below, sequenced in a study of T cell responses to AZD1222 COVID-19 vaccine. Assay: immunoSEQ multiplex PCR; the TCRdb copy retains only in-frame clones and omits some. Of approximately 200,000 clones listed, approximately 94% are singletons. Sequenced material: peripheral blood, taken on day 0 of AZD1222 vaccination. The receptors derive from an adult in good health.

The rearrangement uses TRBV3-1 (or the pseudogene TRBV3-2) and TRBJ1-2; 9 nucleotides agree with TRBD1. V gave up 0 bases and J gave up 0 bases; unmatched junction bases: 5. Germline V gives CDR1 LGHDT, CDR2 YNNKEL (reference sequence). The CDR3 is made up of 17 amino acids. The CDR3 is CASSQENRGLTNYGYTF. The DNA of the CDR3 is TGTGCCAGCAGCCAAGAAAACAGGGGGCTTACTAACTATGGCTACACCTTC.

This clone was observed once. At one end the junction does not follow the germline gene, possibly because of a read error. The CDR3: CASSPRGTSVPF. In nucleotides, the CDR3 is TGTGCCAGCAGTCCACGCGGGACTAGCGTACCCTTC. The chain employs TRBV27 and TRBJ2-7, with 10 bases aligning to TRBD2. CDR1 is MNHEY, CDR2 SMNVEV, per germline (reference sequence). The CDR3 extends over 12 amino acids.

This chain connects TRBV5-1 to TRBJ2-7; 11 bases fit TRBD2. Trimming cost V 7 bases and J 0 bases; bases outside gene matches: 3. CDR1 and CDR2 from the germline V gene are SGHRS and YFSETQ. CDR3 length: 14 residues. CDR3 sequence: CASSGLAASYEQYF. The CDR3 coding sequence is TGCGCCAGCTCGGGACTAGCGGCCTCCTACGAGCAGTACTTC.

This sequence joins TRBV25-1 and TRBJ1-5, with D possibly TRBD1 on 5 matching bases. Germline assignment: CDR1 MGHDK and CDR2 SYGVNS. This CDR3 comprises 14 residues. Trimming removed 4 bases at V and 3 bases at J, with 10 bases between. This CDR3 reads CASSAGGSNQPQHF. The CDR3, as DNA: TGTGCCAGCAGTGCTGGGGGTTCCAATCAGCCCCAGCATTTT. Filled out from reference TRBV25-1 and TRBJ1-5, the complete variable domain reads EADIYQTPRYLVIGTGKKITLECSQTMGHDKMYWYQQDPGMELHLIHYSYGVNSTEKGDLSSESTVSRIRTEHFPLTLESARPSHTSQYLCASSAGGSNQPQHFGDGTRLSIL.

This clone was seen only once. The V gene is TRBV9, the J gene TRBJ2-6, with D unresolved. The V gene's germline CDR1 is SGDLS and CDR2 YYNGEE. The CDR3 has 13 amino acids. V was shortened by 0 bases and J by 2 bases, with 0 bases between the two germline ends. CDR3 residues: CASSVAGANVLTF. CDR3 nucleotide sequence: TGTGCCAGCAGCGTAGCTGGGGCCAACGTCCTGACTTTC. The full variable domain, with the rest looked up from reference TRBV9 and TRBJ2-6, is DSGVTQTPKHLITATGQRVTLRCSPRSGDLSVYWYQQSLDQGLQFLIQYYNGEERAKGNILERFSAQQFPDLHSELNLSSLELGDSALYFCASSVAGANVLTFGAGSRLTVL.

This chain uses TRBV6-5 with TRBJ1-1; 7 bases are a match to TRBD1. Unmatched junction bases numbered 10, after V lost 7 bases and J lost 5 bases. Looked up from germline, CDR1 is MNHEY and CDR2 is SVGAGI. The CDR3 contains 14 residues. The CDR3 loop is CASTNQGVVTEAFF. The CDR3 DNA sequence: TGTGCCAGCACGAATCAGGGGGTCGTGACTGAAGCTTTCTTT.

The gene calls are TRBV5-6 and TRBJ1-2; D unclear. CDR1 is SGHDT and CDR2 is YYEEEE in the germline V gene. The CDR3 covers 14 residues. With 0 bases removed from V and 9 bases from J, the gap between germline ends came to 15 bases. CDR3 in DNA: TGTGCCAGCAGCTTGGCCAGGTCAGGCCCTCGCTACACCTTC. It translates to CASSLARSGPRYTF.

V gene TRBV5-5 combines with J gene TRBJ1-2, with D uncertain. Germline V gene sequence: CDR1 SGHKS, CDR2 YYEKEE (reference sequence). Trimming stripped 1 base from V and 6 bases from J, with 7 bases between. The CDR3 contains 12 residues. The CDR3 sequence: CASSLQLDGYTF. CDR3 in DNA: TGTGCCAGCAGCTTGCAGCTAGATGGCTACACCTTC.

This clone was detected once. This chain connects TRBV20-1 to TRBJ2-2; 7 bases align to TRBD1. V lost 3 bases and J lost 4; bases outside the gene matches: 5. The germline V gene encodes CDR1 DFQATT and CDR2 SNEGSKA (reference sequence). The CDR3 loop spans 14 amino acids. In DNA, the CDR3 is TGCAGTGCTAGTAAGGGGGCGGGCACCGGGGAGCTGTTTTTT. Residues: CSASKGAGTGELFF.

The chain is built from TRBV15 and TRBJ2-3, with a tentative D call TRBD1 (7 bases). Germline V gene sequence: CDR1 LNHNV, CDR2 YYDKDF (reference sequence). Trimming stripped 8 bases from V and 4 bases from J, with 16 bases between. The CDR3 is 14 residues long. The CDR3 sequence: CATRGQGGSDTQYF. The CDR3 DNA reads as TGTGCCACCCGTGGCCAGGGGGGATCAGATACGCAGTATTTT.

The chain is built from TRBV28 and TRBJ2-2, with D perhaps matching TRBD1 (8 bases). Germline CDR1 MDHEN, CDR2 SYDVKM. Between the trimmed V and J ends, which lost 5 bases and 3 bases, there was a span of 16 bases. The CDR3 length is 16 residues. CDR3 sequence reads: CASSPYRGRDTGELFF. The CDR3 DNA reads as TGTGCCAGCAGTCCATACAGGGGGAGGGACACCGGGGAGCTGTTTTTT.

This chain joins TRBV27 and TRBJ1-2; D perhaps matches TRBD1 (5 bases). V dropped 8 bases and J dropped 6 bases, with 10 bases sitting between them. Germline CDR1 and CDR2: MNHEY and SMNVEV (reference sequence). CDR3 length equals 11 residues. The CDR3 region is CASGQGNGYTF. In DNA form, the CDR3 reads TGTGCCAGCGGGCAGGGAAATGGCTACACCTTC.

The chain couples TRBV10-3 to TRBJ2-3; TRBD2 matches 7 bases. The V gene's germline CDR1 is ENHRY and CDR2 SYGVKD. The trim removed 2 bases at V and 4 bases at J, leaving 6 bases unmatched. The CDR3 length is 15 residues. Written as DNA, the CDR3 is TGTGCCATCAGTGAGAAGCGGGACTTCCCAGATACGCAGTATTTT. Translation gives CAISEKRDFPDTQYF.

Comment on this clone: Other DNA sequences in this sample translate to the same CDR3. The CDR3 DNA reads as TGTGCCAGCTCACCACCCAGAGGGAACACTGAAGCTTTCTTT. It yields the protein CASSPPRGNTEAFF. The V gene is TRBV18, the J gene TRBJ1-1; the D is unclear. The CDR3 totals 14 residues. Germline-derived CDR1 and CDR2 are KGHSH and LQKENI. The V gene lost 0 bases and the J gene lost 1 base, with 6 bases spanning the gap.

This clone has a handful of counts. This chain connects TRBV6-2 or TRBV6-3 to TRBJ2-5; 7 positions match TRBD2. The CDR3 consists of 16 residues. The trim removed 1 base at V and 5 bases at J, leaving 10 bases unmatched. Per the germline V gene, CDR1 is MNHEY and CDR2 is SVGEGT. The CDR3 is CASSYYPGLTLETQYF. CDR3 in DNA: TGTGCCAGCAGTTACTATCCGGGACTAACACTGGAGACCCAGTACTTC.

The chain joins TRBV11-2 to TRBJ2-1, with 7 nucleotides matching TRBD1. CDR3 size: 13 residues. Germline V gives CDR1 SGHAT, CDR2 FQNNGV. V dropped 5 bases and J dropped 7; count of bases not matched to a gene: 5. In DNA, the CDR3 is TGTGCCAGCAGCCTCGACAGGGAAAATGAGCAGTTCTTC. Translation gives CASSLDRENEQFF. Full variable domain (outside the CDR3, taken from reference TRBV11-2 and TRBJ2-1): EAGVAQSPRYKIIEKRQSVAFWCNPISGHATLYWYQQILGQGPKLLIQFQNNGVVDDSQLPKDRFSAERLKGVDSTLKIQPAKLEDSAVYLCASSLDRENEQFFGPGTRLTVL.

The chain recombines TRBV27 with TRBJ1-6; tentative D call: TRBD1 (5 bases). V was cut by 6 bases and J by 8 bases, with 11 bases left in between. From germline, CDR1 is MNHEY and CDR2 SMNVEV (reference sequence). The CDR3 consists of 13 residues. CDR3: CASRTRDYSPLHF. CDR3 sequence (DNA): TGTGCCAGCAGAACCAGGGATTATTCACCCCTCCACTTT.

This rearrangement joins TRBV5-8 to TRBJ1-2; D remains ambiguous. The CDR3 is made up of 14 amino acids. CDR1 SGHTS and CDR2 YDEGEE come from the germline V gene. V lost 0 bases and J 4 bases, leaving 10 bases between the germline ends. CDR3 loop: CASSLAGRSYGYTF. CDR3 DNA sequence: TGTGCCAGCAGCTTGGCTGGGAGAAGCTATGGCTACACCTTC.

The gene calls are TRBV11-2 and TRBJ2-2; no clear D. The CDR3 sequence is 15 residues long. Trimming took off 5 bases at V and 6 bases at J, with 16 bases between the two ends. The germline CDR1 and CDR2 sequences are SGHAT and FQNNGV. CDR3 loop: CASSLMGRRAGELFF. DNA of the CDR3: TGTGCCAGCAGCCTGATGGGTCGAAGGGCCGGGGAGCTGTTTTTT. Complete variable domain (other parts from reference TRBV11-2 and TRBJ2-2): EAGVAQSPRYKIIEKRQSVAFWCNPISGHATLYWYQQILGQGPKLLIQFQNNGVVDDSQLPKDRFSAERLKGVDSTLKIQPAKLEDSAVYLCASSLMGRRAGELFFGEGSRLTVL.

The CDR3 region has the DNA TGTGCCAGCAGCTTAGCGAGGACAGCCCAAGAGACCCAGTACTTC. Translated: CASSLARTAQETQYF. The chain has TRBV7-8 and TRBJ2-5; the D gene is possibly TRBD1 (6 bases). The CDR3 has 15 residues. The germline V and J ends were trimmed by 0 bases and 1 base, with 9 bases remaining between them. Germline CDR1 and CDR2: SGHVS and FQNEAQ.

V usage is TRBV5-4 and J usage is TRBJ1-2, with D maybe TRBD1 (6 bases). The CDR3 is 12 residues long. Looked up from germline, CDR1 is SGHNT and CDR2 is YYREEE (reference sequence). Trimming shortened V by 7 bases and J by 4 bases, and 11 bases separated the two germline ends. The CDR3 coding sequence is TGTGCCAGCTCAGACAGGCGCTATGGCTACACCTTC. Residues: CASSDRRYGYTF.

CDR3 DNA sequence: TGTGCCAGTAGTATCTGGGGAGCAAACGATCAGCCCCAGCATTTT. It translates to CASSIWGANDQPQHF. This rearrangement joins TRBV19 to TRBJ1-5, with D unresolved. Trimming removed 3 bases from V and 5 bases from J, with 14 bases in between. The length of the CDR3 is 15 residues. The germline V gene has CDR1 LNHDA and CDR2 SQIVND (reference sequence).

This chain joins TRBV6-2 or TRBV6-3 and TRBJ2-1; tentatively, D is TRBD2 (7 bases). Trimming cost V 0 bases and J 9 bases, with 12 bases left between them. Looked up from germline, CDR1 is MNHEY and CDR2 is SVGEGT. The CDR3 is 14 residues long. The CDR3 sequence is CASSYSGGGGEQFF. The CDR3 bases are TGTGCCAGCAGTTACTCGGGGGGAGGGGGTGAGCAGTTCTTC.

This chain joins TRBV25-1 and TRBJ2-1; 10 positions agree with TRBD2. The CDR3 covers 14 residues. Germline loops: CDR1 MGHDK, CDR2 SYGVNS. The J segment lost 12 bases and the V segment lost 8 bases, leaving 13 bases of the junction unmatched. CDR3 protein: CASQGGLAGAGQFF. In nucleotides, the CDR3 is TGTGCCAGCCAAGGGGGGCTAGCGGGAGCGGGGCAGTTCTTC.

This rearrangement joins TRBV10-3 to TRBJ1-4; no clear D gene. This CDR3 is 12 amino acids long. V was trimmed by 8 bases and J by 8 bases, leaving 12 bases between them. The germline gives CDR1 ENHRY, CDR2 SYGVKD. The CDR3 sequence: CAIGTGREKLFF. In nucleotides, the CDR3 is TGTGCCATCGGTACTGGAAGGGAAAAACTGTTTTTT.

The CDR3 sequence is CATSDFFGYTF. The CDR3 DNA follows: TGTGCCACCAGTGATTTCTTTGGCTACACCTTC. V gene TRBV24-1 combines with J gene TRBJ1-2; no reliable D call. The V end lost 1 base, the J end lost 7 bases, and 3 bases lay between the germline ends. CDR1 is KGHDR, CDR2 SFDVKD, per germline. CDR3 size: 11 residues.

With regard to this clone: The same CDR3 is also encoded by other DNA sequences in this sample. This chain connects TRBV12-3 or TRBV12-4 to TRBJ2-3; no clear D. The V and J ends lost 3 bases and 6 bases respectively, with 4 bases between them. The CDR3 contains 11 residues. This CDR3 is CASSFLDTQYF. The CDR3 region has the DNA TGTGCCAGCAGTTTCCTGGATACGCAGTATTTT.